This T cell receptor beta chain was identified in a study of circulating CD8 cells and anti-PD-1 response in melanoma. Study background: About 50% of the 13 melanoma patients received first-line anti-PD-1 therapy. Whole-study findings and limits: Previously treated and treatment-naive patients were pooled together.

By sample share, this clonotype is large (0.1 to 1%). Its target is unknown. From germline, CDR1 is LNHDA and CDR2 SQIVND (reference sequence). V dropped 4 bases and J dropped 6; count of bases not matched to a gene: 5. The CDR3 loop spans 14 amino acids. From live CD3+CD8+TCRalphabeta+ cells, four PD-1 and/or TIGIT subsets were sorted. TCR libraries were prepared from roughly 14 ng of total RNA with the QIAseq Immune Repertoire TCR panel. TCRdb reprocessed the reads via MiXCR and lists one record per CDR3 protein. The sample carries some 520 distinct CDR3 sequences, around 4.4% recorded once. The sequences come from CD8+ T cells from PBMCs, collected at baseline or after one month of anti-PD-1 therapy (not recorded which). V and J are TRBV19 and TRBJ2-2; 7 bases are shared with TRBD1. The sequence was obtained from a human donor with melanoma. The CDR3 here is CASSNLQGAGELFF. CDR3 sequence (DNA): TGTGCCAGTAGTAACCTTCAGGGGGCCGGGGAGCTGTTTTTT.